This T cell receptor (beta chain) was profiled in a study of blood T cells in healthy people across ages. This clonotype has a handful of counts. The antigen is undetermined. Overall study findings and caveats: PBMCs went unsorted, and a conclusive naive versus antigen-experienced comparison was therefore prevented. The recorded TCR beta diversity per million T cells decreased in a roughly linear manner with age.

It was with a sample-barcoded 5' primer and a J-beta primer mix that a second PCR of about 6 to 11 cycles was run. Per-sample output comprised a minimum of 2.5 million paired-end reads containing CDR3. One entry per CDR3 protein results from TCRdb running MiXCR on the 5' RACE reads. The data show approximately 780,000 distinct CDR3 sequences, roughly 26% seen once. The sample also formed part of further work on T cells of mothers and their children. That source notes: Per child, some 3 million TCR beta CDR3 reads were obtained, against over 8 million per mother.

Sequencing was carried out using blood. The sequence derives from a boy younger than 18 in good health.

The CDR3 region is CATWDTNYGYTF. The CDR3, as DNA: TGTGCCACCTGGGACACTAACTATGGCTACACCTTC. The genes are TRBV24-1 and TRBJ1-2; tentatively, D is TRBD1 (6 bases). The CDR3 totals 12 residues. Germline V gives CDR1 KGHDR, CDR2 SFDVKD. Trimming took off 9 bases at V and 0 bases at J, with 7 bases between the two ends.